The 25 T cell receptor beta chains below come from one sample, sequenced in a study of shared clonotypes between healthy human individuals. The protocol was immunoSEQ multiplex PCR, while the TCRdb copy is restricted to in-frame clones and leaves out a portion. The sample includes more than 400,000 clones, 81% seen only once; the top ten take about an eighth. Sequences were obtained from PBMCs. These receptors were taken from a woman aged 35 to 49 in good health. Some clones in this sample may be carry-over from other donors' samples.

The chain joins TRBV5-1 to TRBJ2-2; 7 bases line up with TRBD1. Germline lookup yields CDR1 SGHRS and CDR2 YFSETQ. CDR3 size: 16 residues. The J segment lost 3 bases and the V segment lost 0 bases, leaving 5 bases of the junction unmatched. The DNA for the CDR3 is TGCGCCAGCAGCTTGGGCGGACAGGTAGACACCGGGGAGCTGTTTTTT. Protein product: CASSLGGQVDTGELFF.

The chain combines TRBV25-1 with TRBJ2-3; D uncertain. Germline CDR1 MGHDK, CDR2 SYGVNS. V shed 1 base and J shed 0 bases, with 14 bases lying between them. The CDR3 sequence is 17 residues long. The CDR3 sequence: CASSEWAGQTSTDTQYF. CDR3 nucleotides: TGTGCCAGCAGTGAATGGGCAGGCCAAACGAGCACAGATACGCAGTATTTT.

The chain links TRBV4-3 to TRBJ2-7; D remains ambiguous. Germline V gene sequence: CDR1 LGHNA, CDR2 YSLEER. The CDR3 covers 14 residues. V was clipped by 0 bases and J by 1 base, with 7 bases between them. The CDR3 region has the DNA TGCGCCAGCAGCCAAGATATGGCTTCCTACGAGCAGTACTTC. It encodes CASSQDMASYEQYF.

The rearrangement links TRBV11-2 to TRBJ1-1; TRBD1 matches at 7 bases. Trimming took 5 bases from V and 8 from J; bases not matched to a gene: 5. Germline V gene sequence: CDR1 SGHAT, CDR2 FQNNGV. This CDR3 has 12 residues. CDR3 residues: CASSRGQVEAFF. As DNA, the CDR3 is TGTGCCAGCAGCCGTGGACAGGTGGAAGCTTTCTTT.

CDR3 sequence reads: CSVGRTSGHEQFF. DNA for the CDR3: TGCAGCGTTGGGAGGACTAGCGGACATGAGCAGTTCTTC. J is TRBJ2-1 and V is TRBV29-1; 10 bases match TRBD2. CDR3 length: 13 residues. The junction had 5 bases not matched to a gene; V was cut back by 4 bases and J by 8 bases. Per the germline V gene, CDR1 is SQVTM and CDR2 is ANQGSEA.

The chain has TRBV28 and TRBJ2-3, with D uncertain. This CDR3 is built from 17 residues. V lost 6 bases, J lost 2 bases, and 21 bases lay in between. The germline gives CDR1 MDHEN, CDR2 SYDVKM. DNA for the CDR3: TGTGCCAGCAGCCAAGATCGGTCCATCGAACCCACAGATACGCAGTATTTT. It translates to CASSQDRSIEPTDTQYF.

The table lists this clone with a count of one. The J gene is TRBJ1-2, the V gene TRBV4-3, with 9 positions matching TRBD1. CDR1 is LGHNA, CDR2 YSLEER, per germline. The CDR3 runs to 14 residues. The trim removed 2 bases at V and 4 bases at J, leaving 2 bases unmatched. CDR3 loop: CASSQPGQGYGYTF. In DNA form, the CDR3 reads TGCGCCAGCAGCCAACCGGGACAGGGCTATGGCTACACCTTC.

This chain joins TRBV2 and TRBJ2-3, with 9 positions matching TRBD2. V was pared by 5 bases and J by 3 bases, with 3 bases of the junction left unmatched. Germline V gene data show CDR1 as SNHLY and CDR2 as FYNNEI. This CDR3 comprises 14 residues. The DNA for the CDR3 is TGTGCCAGCAGTCCTCTAGCGGGAACAGATACGCAGTATTTT. Residues: CASSPLAGTDTQYF.

The sample holds a few counts of this clone. The chain employs TRBV9 and TRBJ2-5, with 7 bases identical to TRBD2. Germline CDR1 reads SGDLS; CDR2 reads YYNGEE. This CDR3 is 15 amino acids long. Germline trimming cut 0 bases from V and 6 bases from J; bases unmatched to any gene: 8. The CDR3 DNA is TGTGCCAGCAGCGTAGACGGGAGGCCTTCCAAGACCCAGTACTTC. Amino acid sequence: CASSVDGRPSKTQYF.

In regard to this clone: A read error is likely here: a far larger clone is one base away. The same CDR3 also results from other DNA sequences found in this sample. The V call is TRBV9, the J call TRBJ1-5; D gene unclear. The germline V gene has CDR1 SGDLS and CDR2 YYNGEE. The length of the CDR3 is 13 residues. The CDR3 sequence is CASSATSNQPQHF. The CDR3 region has the DNA TGTGCCAGCAGCGCCACTAGCAATCAGCCACAGCATTTT.

This clone was detected many times. The same CDR3 is also encoded by other DNA sequences in this sample. CDR3 residues: CASSLGLAGIYEQYF. CDR3 coding DNA: TGTGCCAGCAGCTTGGGGCTAGCGGGAATCTACGAGCAGTACTTC. The chain employs TRBV5-8 and TRBJ2-7; 9 nucleotides match TRBD2. Germline V gene sequence: CDR1 SGHTS, CDR2 YDEGEE. Germline trimming cut 0 bases from V and 3 bases from J; bases unmatched to any gene: 4. This CDR3 has 15 amino acids.

This clone is a singleton in its sample. The chain joins TRBV29-1 to TRBJ2-1, with D possibly TRBD2 on 5 matching bases. The CDR3 sequence is 15 residues long. Germline loops: CDR1 SQVTM, CDR2 ANQGSEA. V shed 6 bases and J shed 3 bases, with 18 bases lying between them. The CDR3 here is CSVLLRAAVYNEQFF. The CDR3 DNA sequence: TGCAGCGTCCTCCTGCGAGCGGCAGTCTACAATGAGCAGTTCTTC.

V usage is TRBV6-5 and J usage is TRBJ2-7; 10 nucleotides align to TRBD2. The CDR3 extends over 13 amino acids. The germline gives CDR1 MNHEY, CDR2 SVGAGI. Trimming removed 10 bases from V and 5 bases from J; junction bases left unmatched: 8. The CDR3 nucleotides read TGTGCCACCGAGCGGGAGGGCCTCCACGAGCAGTACTTC. This encodes CATEREGLHEQYF.

V usage is TRBV10-3 and J usage is TRBJ2-3; no reliable D call. V lost 7 bases and J lost 1, with 6 bases in between. CDR3 length: 12 residues. The germline CDR1 and CDR2 sequences are ENHRY and SYGVKD. CDR3 DNA sequence: TGTGCCATCACCTCCGGCACAGATACGCAGTATTTT. Translated: CAITSGTDTQYF.

The chain couples TRBV5-1 to TRBJ2-7, with 7 bases aligning to TRBD1. Germline CDR1 and CDR2: SGHRS and YFSETQ. The CDR3 has 14 amino acids. Germline trimming cut 4 bases from V and 2 bases from J; bases unmatched to any gene: 6. The CDR3 region is CASSVRDSTYEQYF. The CDR3 nucleotides read TGCGCCAGCAGCGTCCGGGACAGTACCTACGAGCAGTACTTC.

The J gene is TRBJ2-2, the V gene TRBV25-1; D is uncertain. Germline values: CDR1 MGHDK, CDR2 SYGVNS. The ends were cut back, 4 bases at V and 2 bases at J, with 5 bases in the middle. CDR3 length: 13 amino acids. CDR3 in amino acids: CASSGLNTGELFF. In DNA, the CDR3 is TGTGCCAGCAGTGGGCTAAACACCGGGGAGCTGTTTTTT. The full variable domain, with the rest looked up from reference TRBV25-1 and TRBJ2-2, is EADIYQTPRYLVIGTGKKITLECSQTMGHDKMYWYQQDPGMELHLIHYSYGVNSTEKGDLSSESTVSRIRTEHFPLTLESARPSHTSQYLCASSGLNTGELFFGEGSRLTVL.

This chain connects TRBV18 to TRBJ1-1; a possible D gene is TRBD1 (5 bases). V lost 0 bases and J 0 bases, leaving 11 bases between the germline ends. CDR3 length: 16 amino acids. Germline V gene lookup returns CDR1 KGHSH and CDR2 LQKENI. The CDR3 nucleotides read TGTGCCAGCTCACCACCGGGGGGTAGAATGAACACTGAAGCTTTCTTT. This sequence encodes CASSPPGGRMNTEAFF.

This clone was seen only a few times. This sequence joins TRBV30 and TRBJ2-6, with D possibly being TRBD2 (6 bases). The germline CDR1 and CDR2 sequences are GTSNPN and SVGIG (reference sequence). V lost 5 bases to trimming and J lost 0 bases, with 8 bases between them. The CDR3 runs to 14 residues. The CDR3 protein is CAWRESSGANVLTF. As DNA, the CDR3 is TGTGCCTGGCGGGAGAGCTCTGGGGCCAACGTCCTGACTTTC.

The rearrangement links TRBV2 to TRBJ2-7, with 9 bases identical to TRBD1. The CDR3 runs 14 residues. Germline V gives CDR1 SNHLY, CDR2 FYNNEI. Germline trimming cut 6 bases from V and 3 bases from J; bases unmatched to any gene: 6. DNA of the CDR3: TGTGCCAGCAGCGGGACAGGGTTGCGCTACGAGCAGTACTTC. Translated, it gives CASSGTGLRYEQYF.

The J gene is TRBJ2-1, the V gene TRBV11-2; 13 nucleotides line up with TRBD2. The length of the CDR3 is 19 residues. V trimming: 5 bases; J trimming: 3 bases; junction bases outside the gene matches: 13. CDR1 and CDR2 from the germline V gene are SGHAT and FQNNGV. For the CDR3, the DNA is TGTGCCAGCAGCCCCCTCAGGACTAGCGGGAGTTTTGGCTACAATGAGCAGTTCTTC. This gives the protein CASSPLRTSGSFGYNEQFF.

As to this clone: A far larger clone is a single base away, which makes a read error likely. The chain combines TRBV10-2 with TRBJ2-2; D gene ambiguous. V lost 7 bases, J lost 10 bases, and 16 bases lay in between. CDR3 length: 13 amino acids. Per the germline V gene, CDR1 is WSHSY and CDR2 is SAAADI. The CDR3 region is CASTTASRLELFF. CDR3 sequence (DNA): TGCGCCAGCACTACGGCTTCACGGTTGGAGCTGTTTTTT.

This clone appeared a few times. This chain links TRBV30 with TRBJ2-5; either TRBD1 or TRBD2 may fit D (5 bases each). With 5 bases removed from V and 5 bases from J, the gap between germline ends came to 12 bases. The V gene's germline CDR1 is GTSNPN and CDR2 SVGIG (reference sequence). CDR3 length equals 12 residues. DNA for the CDR3: TGTGCCTGGGGGCCTTGGGGGGAGACCCAGTACTTC. Translating gives CAWGPWGETQYF.

The sample holds one count of this clone. The V and J genes are TRBV6-6 and TRBJ1-3; no clear D. V gave up 6 bases and J gave up 2 bases, with 5 bases separating them. The V gene's germline CDR1 is MNHNY and CDR2 SVGAGI (reference sequence). This CDR3 is built from 12 residues. CDR3 DNA sequence: TGTGCCAGCAGCCAGGCTGGAAACACCATATATTTT. Translated, it gives CASSQAGNTIYF.

As to this clone: This likely stems from a read error, as it lies one base from a far larger clone. This chain connects TRBV27 to TRBJ1-1, with TRBD1 as a possible D gene (6 bases). CDR1 and CDR2 from the germline V gene are MNHEY and SMNVEV (reference sequence). V shed 2 bases and J shed 3 bases, with 7 bases lying between them. The CDR3 length is 13 residues. CDR3 sequence: CASSLNRDTEAFF. CDR3 coding DNA: TGTGCCAGCAGTTTAAACAGGGACACTGAAGCTTTCTTT.

This clone came up a few times. V is TRBV7-2 and J is TRBJ2-1; 11 positions match TRBD2. The germline V gene has CDR1 SGHTA and CDR2 FQGNSA. This CDR3 contains 16 residues. V shed 2 bases, J shed 5 bases, and the junction held 5 bases outside the gene matches. The CDR3 region has the DNA TGTGCCAGCAGCTTATTCTCGGGACTAGCGGACAATGAGCAGTTCTTC. It translates to CASSLFSGLADNEQFF.